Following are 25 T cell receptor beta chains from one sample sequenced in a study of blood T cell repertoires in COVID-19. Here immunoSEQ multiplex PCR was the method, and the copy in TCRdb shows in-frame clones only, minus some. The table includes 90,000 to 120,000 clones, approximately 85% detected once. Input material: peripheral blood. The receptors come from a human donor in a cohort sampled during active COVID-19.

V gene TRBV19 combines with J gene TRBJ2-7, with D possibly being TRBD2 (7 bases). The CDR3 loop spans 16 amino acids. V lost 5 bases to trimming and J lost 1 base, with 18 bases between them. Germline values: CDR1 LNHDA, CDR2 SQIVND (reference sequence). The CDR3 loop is CASSPLWGGASYEQYF. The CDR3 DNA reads TGTGCCAGTAGTCCTTTATGGGGGGGCGCTTCCTACGAGCAGTACTTC.

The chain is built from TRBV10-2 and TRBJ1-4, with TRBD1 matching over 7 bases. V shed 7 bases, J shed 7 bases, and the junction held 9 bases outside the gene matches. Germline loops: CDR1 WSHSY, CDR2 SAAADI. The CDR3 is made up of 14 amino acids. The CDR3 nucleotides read TGCGCCAGCAATCAACAGGGGATCGGTGAAAAACTGTTTTTT. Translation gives CASNQQGIGEKLFF.

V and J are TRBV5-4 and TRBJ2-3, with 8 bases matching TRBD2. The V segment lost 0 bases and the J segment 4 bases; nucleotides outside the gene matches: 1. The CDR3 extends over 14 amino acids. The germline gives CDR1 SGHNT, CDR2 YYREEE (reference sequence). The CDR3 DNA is TGTGCCAGCAGCTTGGGGGGACTAGCAGATACGCAGTATTTT. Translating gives CASSLGGLADTQYF.

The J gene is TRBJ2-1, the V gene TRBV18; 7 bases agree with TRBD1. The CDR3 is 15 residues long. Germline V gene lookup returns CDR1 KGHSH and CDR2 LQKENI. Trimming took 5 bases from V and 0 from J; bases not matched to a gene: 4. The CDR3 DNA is TGTGCCAGCTCAGGACAGGCCAGCTCCTACAATGAGCAGTTCTTC. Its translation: CASSGQASSYNEQFF.

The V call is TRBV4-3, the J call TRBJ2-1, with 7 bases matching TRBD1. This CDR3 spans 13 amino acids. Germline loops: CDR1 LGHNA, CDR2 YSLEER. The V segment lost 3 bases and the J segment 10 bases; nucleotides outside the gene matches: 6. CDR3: CASSHPDRDEQFF. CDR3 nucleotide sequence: TGCGCCAGCAGCCACCCAGACAGGGACGAGCAGTTCTTC.

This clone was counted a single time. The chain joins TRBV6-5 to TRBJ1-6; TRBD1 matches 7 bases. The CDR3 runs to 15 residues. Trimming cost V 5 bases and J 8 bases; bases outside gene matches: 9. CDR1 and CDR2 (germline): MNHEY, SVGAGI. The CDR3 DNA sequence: TGTGCCAGCAGTCCTAACAGGGGATGGGATTCACCCCTCCACTTT. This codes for CASSPNRGWDSPLHF.

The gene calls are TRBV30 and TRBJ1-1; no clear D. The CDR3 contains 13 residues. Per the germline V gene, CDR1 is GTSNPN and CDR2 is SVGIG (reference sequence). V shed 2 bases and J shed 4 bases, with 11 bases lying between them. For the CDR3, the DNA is TGTGCCTGGAGTAGAGCGATTTCCACTGAAGCTTTCTTT. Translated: CAWSRAISTEAFF.

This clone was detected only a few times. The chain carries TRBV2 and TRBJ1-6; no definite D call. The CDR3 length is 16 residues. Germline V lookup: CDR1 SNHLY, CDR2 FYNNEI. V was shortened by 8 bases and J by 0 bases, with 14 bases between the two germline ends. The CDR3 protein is CASLEDTSSYNSPLHF. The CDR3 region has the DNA TGTGCCAGCCTCGAAGACACTAGCTCCTATAATTCACCCCTCCACTTT.

The CDR3 spells CASSFSPGTSAEQYF. The CDR3, as DNA: TGTGCCAGCAGCTTTTCGCCTGGGACTAGCGCCGAGCAGTACTTC. The V gene is TRBV7-2, the J gene TRBJ2-7; the match to TRBD2 covers 10 bases. CDR3 length: 15 residues. Germline-derived CDR1 and CDR2 are SGHTA and FQGNSA. J lost 6 bases, V lost 3 bases, and 8 bases had no gene match.

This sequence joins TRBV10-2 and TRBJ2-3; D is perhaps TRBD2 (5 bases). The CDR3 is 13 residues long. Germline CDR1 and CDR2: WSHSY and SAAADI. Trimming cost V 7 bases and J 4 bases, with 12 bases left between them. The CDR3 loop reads CASIRGIADTQYF. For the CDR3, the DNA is TGCGCCAGCATCCGGGGTATAGCAGATACGCAGTATTTT.

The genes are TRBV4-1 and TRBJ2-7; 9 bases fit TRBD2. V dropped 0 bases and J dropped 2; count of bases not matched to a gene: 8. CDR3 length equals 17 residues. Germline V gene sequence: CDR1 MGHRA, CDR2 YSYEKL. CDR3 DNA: TGCGCCAGCAGCCAAGATAAGCGTCTAGCGGGGACCTACGAGCAGTACTTC. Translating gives CASSQDKRLAGTYEQYF.

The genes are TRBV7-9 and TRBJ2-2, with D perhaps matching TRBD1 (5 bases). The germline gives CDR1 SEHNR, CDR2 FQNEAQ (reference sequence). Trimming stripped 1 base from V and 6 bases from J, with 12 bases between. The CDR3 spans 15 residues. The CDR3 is CASSLGGSVAGELFF. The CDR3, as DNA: TGTGCCAGCAGCTTAGGGGGCTCTGTGGCCGGGGAGCTGTTTTTT.

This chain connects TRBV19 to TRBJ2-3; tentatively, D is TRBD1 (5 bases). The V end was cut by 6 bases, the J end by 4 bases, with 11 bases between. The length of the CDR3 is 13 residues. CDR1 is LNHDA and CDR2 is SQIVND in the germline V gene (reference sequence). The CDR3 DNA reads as TGTGCCAGTAGCCAATTAGGGGCAGATACGCAGTATTTT. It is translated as CASSQLGADTQYF. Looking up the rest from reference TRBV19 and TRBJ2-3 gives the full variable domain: DGGITQSPKYLFRKEGQNVTLSCEQNLNHDAMYWYRQDPGQGLRLIYYSQIVNDFQKGDIAEGYSVSREKKESFPLTVTSAQKNPTAFYLCASSQLGADTQYFGPGTRLTVL.

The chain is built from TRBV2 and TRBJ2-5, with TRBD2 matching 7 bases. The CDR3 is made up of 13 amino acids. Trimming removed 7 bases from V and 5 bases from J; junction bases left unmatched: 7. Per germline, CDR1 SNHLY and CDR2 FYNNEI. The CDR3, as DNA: TGTGCCAGCATAGGAAGGGAGGGGGAGACCCAGTACTTC. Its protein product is CASIGREGETQYF. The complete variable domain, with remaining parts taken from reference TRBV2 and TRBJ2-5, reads EPEVTQTPSHQVTQMGQEVILRCVPISNHLYFYWYRQILGQKVEFLVSFYNNEISEKSEIFDDQFSVERPDGSNFTLKIRSTKLEDSAMYFCASIGREGETQYFGPGTRLLVL.

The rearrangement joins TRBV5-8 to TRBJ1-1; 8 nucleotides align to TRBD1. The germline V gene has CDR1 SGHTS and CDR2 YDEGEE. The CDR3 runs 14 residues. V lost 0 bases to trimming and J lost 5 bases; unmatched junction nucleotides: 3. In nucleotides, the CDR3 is TGTGCCAGCAGCTTGGACAGGGGGAGGACTGAAGCTTTCTTT. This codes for CASSLDRGRTEAFF.

CDR3 nucleotide sequence: TGTGCCATCAGTGTAGGGACTCTGAACACCGGGGAGCTGTTTTTT. Protein: CAISVGTLNTGELFF. The chain joins TRBV10-3 to TRBJ2-2, with D possibly matching TRBD2 (6 bases). CDR1 and CDR2 from the germline V gene are ENHRY and SYGVKD. V was clipped by 4 bases and J by 1 base, with 10 bases between them. The CDR3 sequence is 15 residues long.

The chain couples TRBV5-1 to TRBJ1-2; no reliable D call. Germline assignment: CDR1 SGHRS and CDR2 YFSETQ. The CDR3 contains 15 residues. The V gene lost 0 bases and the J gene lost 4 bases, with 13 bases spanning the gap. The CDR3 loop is CASSLGSVGSYGYTF. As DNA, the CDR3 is TGCGCCAGCAGCTTGGGGTCGGTCGGTAGCTATGGCTACACCTTC.

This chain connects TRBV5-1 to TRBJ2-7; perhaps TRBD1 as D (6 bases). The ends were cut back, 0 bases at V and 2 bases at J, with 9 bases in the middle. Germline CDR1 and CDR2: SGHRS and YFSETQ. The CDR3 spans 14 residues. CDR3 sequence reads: CASSLDRAPYEQYF. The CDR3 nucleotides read TGCGCCAGCAGCTTGGACAGGGCCCCCTACGAGCAGTACTTC.

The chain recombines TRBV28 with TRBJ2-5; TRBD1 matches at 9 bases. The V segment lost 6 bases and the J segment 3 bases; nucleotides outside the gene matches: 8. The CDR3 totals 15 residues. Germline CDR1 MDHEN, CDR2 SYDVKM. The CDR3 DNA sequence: TGTGCCAGCAGCGCTCCGGGACAGGGTAAAGAGACCCAGTACTTC. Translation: CASSAPGQGKETQYF.

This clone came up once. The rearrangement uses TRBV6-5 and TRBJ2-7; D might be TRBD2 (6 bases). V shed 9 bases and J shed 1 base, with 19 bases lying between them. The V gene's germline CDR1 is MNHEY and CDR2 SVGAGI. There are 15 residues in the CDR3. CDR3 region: CARSSFPGASYEQYF. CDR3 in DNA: TGTGCCAGATCGAGTTTCCCGGGAGCTTCCTACGAGCAGTACTTC.

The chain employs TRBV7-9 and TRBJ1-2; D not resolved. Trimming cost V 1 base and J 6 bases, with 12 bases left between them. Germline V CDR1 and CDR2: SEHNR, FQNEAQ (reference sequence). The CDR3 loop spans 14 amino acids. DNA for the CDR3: TGTGCCAGCAGCTTAGGGTCGGGGTTCGATGGCTACACCTTC. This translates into CASSLGSGFDGYTF. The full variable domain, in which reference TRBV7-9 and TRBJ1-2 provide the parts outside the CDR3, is DTGVSQNPRHKITKRGQNVTFRCDPISEHNRLYWYRQTLGQGPEFLTYFQNEAQLEKSRLLSDRFSAERPKGSFSTLEIQRTEQGDSAMYLCASSLGSGFDGYTFGSGTRLTVV.

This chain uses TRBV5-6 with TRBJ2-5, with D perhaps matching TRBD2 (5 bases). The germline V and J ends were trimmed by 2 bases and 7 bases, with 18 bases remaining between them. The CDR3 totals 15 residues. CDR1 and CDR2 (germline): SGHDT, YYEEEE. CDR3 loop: CASSFLEARWGTQYF. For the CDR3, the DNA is TGTGCCAGCAGCTTTTTGGAGGCCCGGTGGGGGACCCAGTACTTC. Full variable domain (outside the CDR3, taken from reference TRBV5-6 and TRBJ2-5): DAGVTQSPTHLIKTRGQQVTLRCSPKSGHDTVSWYQQALGQGPQFIFQYYEEEERQRGNFPDRFSGHQFPNYSSELNVNALLLGDSALYLCASSFLEARWGTQYFGPGTRLLVL.

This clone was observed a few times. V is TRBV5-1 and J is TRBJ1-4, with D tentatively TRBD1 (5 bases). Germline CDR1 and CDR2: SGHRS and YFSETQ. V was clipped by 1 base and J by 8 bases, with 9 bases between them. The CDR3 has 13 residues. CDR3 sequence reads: CASSLRGQEKLFF. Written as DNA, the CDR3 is TGCGCCAGCAGCTTGAGGGGTCAGGAAAAACTGTTTTTT. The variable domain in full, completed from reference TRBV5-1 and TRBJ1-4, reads KAGVTQTPRYLIKTRGQQVTLSCSPISGHRSVSWYQQTPGQGLQFLFEYFSETQRNKGNFPGRFSGRQFSNSRSEMNVSTLELGDSALYLCASSLRGQEKLFFGSGTQLSVL.

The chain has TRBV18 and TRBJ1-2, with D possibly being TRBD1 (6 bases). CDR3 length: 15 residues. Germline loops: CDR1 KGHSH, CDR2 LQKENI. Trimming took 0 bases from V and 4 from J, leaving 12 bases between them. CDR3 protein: CASSPPSTGSYGYTF. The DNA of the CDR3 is TGTGCCAGCTCACCACCGTCGACAGGCAGCTATGGCTACACCTTC.

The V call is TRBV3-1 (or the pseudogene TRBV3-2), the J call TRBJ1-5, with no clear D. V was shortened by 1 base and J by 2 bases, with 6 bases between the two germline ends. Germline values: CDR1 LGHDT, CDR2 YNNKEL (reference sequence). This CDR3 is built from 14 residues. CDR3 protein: CASSQAGGNQPQHF. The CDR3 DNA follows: TGTGCCAGCAGCCAAGCGGGAGGCAATCAGCCCCAGCATTTT.